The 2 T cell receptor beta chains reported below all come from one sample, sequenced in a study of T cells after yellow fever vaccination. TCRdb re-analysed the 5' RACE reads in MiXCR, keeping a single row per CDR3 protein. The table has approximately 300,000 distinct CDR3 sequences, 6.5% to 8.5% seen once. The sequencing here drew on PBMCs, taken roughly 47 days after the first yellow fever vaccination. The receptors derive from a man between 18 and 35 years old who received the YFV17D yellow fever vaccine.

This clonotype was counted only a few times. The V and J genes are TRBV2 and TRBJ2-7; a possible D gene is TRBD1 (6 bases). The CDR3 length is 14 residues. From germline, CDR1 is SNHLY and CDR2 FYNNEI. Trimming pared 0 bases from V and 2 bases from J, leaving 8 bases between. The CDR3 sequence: CASSEAPGAYEQYV. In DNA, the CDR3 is TGTGCCAGCAGTGAAGCTCCAGGGGCCTACGAGCAGTACGTC.

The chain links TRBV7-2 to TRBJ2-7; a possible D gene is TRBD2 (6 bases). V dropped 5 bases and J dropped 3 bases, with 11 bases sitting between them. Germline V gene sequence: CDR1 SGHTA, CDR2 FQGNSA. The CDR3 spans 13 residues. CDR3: CASSQMEGYEQYV. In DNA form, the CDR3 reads TGTGCCAGCAGCCAGATGGAGGGCTACGAGCAGTACGTC.